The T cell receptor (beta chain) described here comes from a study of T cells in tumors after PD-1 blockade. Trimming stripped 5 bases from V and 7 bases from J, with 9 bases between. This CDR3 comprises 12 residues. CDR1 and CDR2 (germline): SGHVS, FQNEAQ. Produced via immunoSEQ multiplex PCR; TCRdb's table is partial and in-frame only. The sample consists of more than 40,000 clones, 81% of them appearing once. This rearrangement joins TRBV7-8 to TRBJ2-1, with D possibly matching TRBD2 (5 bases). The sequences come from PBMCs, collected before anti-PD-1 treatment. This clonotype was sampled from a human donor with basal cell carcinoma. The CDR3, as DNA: TGTGCCAGCAGCCAACGAGGGAATGAGCAGTTCTTC. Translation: CASSQRGNEQFF.